This T cell receptor (beta chain) was sequenced for a study of human T cells and chemical hapten exposure. Study context: For the roughly 25-week duration of the study, patients were given weekly doses of diphenylcyclopropenone on the scalp. Alopecia areata, totalis and universalis patients, mostly female, were included. The study's findings and limits: While controls formed fewer of them, expanded TCRs formed significantly more large CDR3 similarity clusters.

Many counts were recorded for this clonotype. The antigen remains undetermined. Original processing notes: There were a median of around 100,000 TCRs per sample, with a range from about 23,224 to 750,000. One entry per CDR3 protein, called by TCRdb with MiXCR from the RACE reads. These V and J calls are TCRdb output, not the study's own analysis. The sample consists of under 50,000 distinct CDR3 sequences, about 7.4% of them appearing once. Trimming removed 6 bases from V and 2 bases from J, with 20 bases in between. From germline, CDR1 is SNHLY and CDR2 FYNNEI. The CDR3 is 16 residues long. Time point of the sample: pre-sensitization, week 0. As to treatment: therapeutic diphenylcyclopropenone sensitization with weekly scalp DPC.

This receptor was identified in a woman between 50 and 59 years old with alopecia areata. Some clones in this sample may be carry-over from other donors' samples. The V call is TRBV2, the J call TRBJ2-7, with a tentative D call TRBD1 (6 bases). Here the sequenced sample was whole blood, taken in connection with sensitization to the hapten diphenylcyclopropenone (DPC). The CDR3 here is CASRGLQGEATYEQYF. CDR3 in DNA: TGTGCCAGCAGGGGCCTACAGGGAGAGGCCACCTACGAGCAGTACTTC.